This TCR beta chain was sequenced in a study of T cell changes during pregnancy in multiple sclerosis. Germline CDR1 SGHAT, CDR2 FQNNGV. V shed 1 base and J shed 4 bases, with 17 bases lying between them. This CDR3 is built from 16 residues. Profiling relied on immunoSEQ multiplex PCR, and the TCRdb table lists in-frame clones only, not all of them. The table has tens of thousands of clones, just over 90% seen once. The chain has TRBV11-2 and TRBJ2-7; tentatively, D is TRBD1 (5 bases). This receptor was identified in a female donor with multiple sclerosis, enrolled in a pregnancy study. The source was peripheral blood, collected in the second trimester of pregnancy. The CDR3 DNA reads as TGTGCCAGCAGCTTAGCTTTGTTTGGGGCGGATTACGAGCAGTACTTC. This translates into CASSLALFGADYEQYF.